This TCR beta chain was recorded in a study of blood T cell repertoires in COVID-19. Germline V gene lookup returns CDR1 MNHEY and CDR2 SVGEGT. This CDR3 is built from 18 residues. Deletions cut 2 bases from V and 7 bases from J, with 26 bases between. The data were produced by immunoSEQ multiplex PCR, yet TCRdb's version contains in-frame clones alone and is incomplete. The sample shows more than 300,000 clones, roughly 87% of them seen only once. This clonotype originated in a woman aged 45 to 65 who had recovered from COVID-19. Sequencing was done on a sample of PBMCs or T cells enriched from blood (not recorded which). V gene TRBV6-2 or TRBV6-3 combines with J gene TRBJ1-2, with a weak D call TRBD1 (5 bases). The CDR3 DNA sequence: TGTGCCAGCAGTTACGGGTTCCCGGCAGGGCACCTTGTAAGTGGCTACACCTTC. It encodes CASSYGFPAGHLVSGYTF.